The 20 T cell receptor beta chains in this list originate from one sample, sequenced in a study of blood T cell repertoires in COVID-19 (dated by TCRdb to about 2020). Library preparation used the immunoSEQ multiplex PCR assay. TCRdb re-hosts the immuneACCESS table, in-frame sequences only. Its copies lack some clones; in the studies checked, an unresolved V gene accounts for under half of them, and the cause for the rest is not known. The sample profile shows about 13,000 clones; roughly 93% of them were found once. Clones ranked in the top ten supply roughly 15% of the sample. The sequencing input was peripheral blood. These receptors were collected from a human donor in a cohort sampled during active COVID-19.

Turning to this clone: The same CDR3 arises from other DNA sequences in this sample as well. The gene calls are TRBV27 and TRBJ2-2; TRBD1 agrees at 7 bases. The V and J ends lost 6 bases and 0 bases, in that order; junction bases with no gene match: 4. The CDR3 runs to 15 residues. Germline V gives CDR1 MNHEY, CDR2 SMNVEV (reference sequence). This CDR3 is CASSLGQTNTGELFF. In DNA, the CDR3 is TGTGCCAGCAGCTTGGGACAGACGAACACCGGGGAGCTGTTTTTT.

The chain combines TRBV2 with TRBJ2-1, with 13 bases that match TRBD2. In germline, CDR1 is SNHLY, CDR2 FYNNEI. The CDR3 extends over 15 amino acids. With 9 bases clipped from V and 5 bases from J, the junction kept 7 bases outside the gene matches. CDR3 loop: CASRTSGSIDNEQFF. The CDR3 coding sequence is TGTGCCAGTAGGACTAGCGGGAGTATCGACAATGAGCAGTTCTTC.

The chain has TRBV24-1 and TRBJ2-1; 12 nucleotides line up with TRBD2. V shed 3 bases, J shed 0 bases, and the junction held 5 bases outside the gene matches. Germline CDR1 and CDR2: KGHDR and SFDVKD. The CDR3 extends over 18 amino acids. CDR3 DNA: TGTGCCACCAGTGATGTGCTAGCGGGAGGGAGCTCCTACAATGAGCAGTTCTTC. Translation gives CATSDVLAGGSSYNEQFF.

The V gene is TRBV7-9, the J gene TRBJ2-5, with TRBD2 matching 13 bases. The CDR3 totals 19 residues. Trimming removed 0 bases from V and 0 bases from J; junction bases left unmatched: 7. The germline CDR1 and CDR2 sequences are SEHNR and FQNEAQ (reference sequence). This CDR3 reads CASSLARLAGGSYQETQYF. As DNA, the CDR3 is TGTGCCAGCAGCTTAGCCCGACTAGCGGGAGGCTCGTACCAAGAGACCCAGTACTTC.

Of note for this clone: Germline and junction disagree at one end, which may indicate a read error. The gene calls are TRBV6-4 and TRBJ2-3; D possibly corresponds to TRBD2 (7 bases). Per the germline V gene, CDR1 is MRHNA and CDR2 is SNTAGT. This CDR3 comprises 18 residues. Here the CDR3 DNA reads TGTGCCAGCAGTGACTCGGGAACGAGGGGGGGCCAATCAGACACGCAGTATTTT. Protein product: CASSDSGTRGGQSDTQYF.

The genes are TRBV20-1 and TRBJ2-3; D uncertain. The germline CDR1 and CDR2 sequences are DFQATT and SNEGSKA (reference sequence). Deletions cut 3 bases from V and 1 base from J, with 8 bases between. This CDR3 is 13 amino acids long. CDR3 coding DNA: TGCAGTGCTAGTAAAAGCGGCACAGATACGCAGTATTTT. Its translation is CSASKSGTDTQYF.

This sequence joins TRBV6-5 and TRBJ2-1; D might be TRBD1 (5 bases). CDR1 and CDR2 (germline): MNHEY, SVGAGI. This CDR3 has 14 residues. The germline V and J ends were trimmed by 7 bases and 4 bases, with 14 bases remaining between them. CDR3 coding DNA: TGTGCCAGCACAGAGGACAATCGGTACAATGAGCAGTTCTTC. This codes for CASTEDNRYNEQFF.

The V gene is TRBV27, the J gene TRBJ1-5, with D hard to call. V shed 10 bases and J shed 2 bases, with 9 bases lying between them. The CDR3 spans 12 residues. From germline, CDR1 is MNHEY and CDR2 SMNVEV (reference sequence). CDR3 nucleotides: TGTGCCACCCGGTTGGGCAATCAGCCCCAGCATTTT. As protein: CATRLGNQPQHF.

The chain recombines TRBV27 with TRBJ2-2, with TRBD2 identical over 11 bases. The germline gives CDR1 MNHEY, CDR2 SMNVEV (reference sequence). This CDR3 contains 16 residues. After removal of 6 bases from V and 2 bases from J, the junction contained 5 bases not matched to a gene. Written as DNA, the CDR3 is TGTGCCAGCAGAATCCTAGCGGGGGGAAACACCGGGGAGCTGTTTTTT. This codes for CASRILAGGNTGELFF.

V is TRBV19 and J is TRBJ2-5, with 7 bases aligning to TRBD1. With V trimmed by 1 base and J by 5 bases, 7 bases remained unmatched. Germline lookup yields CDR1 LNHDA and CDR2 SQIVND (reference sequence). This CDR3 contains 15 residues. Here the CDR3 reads CASSIVWGQHETQYF. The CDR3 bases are TGTGCCAGTAGTATAGTGTGGGGACAGCACGAGACCCAGTACTTC.

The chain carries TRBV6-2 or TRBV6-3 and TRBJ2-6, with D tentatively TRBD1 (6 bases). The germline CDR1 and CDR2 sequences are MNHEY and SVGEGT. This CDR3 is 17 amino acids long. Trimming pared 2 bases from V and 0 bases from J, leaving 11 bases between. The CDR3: CASSYGGGSSGANVLTF. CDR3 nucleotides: TGTGCCAGCAGTTACGGTGGGGGCTCCTCTGGGGCCAACGTCCTGACTTTC.

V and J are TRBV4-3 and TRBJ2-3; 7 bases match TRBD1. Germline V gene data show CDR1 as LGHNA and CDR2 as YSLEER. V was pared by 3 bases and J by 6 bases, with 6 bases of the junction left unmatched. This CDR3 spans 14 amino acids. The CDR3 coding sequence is TGCGCCAGCAGCCAGACAGGGTATGAGGATACGCAGTATTTT. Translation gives CASSQTGYEDTQYF.

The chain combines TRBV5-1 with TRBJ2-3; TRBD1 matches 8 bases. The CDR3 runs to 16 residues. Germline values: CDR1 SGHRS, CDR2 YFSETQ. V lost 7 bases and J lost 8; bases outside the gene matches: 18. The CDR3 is CASGSTPGQVSGTQYF. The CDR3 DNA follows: TGCGCCAGCGGATCAACGCCGGGACAGGTCTCGGGTACGCAGTATTTT.

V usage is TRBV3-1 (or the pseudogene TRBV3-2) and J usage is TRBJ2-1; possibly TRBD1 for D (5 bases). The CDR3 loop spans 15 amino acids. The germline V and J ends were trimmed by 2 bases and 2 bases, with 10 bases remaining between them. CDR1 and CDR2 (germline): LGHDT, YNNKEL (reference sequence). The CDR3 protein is CASSQRQITYNEQFF. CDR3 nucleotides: TGTGCCAGCAGCCAAAGACAGATTACCTACAATGAGCAGTTCTTC.

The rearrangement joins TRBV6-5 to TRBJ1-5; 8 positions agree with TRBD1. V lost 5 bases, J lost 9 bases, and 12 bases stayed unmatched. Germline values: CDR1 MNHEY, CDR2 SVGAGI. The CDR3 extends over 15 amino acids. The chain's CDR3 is CASSPDRAHYGPQHF. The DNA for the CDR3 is TGTGCCAGCAGTCCGGACAGGGCCCATTACGGGCCCCAGCATTTT.

The CDR3 region is CASSLKQGYEQYF. CDR3 coding DNA: TGTGCCAGCAGCTTAAAACAGGGCTACGAGCAGTACTTC. V usage is TRBV11-3 and J usage is TRBJ2-7, with a possible D match to TRBD1 (6 bases). This CDR3 is 13 amino acids long. The germline V gene has CDR1 SGHNT and CDR2 YENEEA. V lost 2 bases to trimming and J lost 3 bases, with 8 bases between them. Looking up the rest from reference TRBV11-3 and TRBJ2-7 gives the full variable domain: EAGVVQSPRYKIIEKKQPVAFWCNPISGHNTLYWYLQNLGQGPELLIRYENEEAVDDSQLPKDRFSAERLKGVDSTLKIQPAELGDSAVYLCASSLKQGYEQYFGPGTRLTVT.

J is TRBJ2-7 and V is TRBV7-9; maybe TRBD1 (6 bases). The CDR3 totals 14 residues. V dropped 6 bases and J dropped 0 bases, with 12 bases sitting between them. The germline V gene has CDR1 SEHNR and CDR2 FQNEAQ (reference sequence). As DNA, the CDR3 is TGTGCCAGCAGAAAACAGGGATACTCCTACGAGCAGTACTTC. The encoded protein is CASRKQGYSYEQYF.

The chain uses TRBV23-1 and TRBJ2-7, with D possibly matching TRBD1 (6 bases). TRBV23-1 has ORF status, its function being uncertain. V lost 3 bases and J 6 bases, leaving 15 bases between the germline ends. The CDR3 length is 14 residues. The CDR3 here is CASSHGTQASEQYF. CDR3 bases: TGCGCCAGCAGTCATGGGACACAAGCCTCCGAGCAGTACTTC.

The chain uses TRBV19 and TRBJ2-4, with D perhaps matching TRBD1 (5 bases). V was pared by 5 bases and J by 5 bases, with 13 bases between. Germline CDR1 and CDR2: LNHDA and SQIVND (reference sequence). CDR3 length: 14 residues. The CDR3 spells CASSLSGMENIQYF. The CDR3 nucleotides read TGTGCCAGTAGTCTATCAGGGATGGAAAACATTCAGTACTTC.

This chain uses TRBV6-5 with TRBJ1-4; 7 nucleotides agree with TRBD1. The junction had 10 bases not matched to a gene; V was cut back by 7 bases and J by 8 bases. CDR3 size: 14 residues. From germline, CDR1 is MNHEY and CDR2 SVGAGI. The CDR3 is CASKDRARGEKLFF. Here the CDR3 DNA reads TGTGCCAGCAAAGACAGGGCAAGGGGCGAAAAACTGTTTTTT.